This TCR beta chain was retrieved from a study of blood T cell repertoires in COVID-19. Study-level background: COVID-19 samples collected from the United States, Italy and Spain covered acute and convalescent phases. PBMCs, B-cell-depleted T cells, or T cells were the source of the cDNA or gDNA that made up the material.

Original processing notes: Reference gene primer amplification yielded estimated nucleated cell counts. Sequenced by immunoSEQ multiplex PCR; TCRdb stores in-frame clones only, minus some. V and J calls and clone size are as listed in that table; D and trimming were resolved from the DNA. The repertoire holds around 300,000 clones, about 80% seen once, with roughly 9.4% in the top ten. Trimming removed 2 bases from V and 6 bases from J; junction bases left unmatched: 10. This CDR3 spans 16 amino acids. The germline V gene encodes CDR1 KGHSH and CDR2 LQKENI. The chain has TRBV18 and TRBJ2-1; TRBD1 matches 7 bases. Sequencing input: peripheral blood. The clonotype originates from a woman in her 50s who had recovered from COVID-19. The chain's CDR3 is CASSPFDRVIFNEQFF. CDR3 DNA: TGTGCCAGCTCACCATTCGACAGGGTGATTTTCAATGAGCAGTTCTTC.